These 30 T cell receptor beta chains share one sample of origin, sequenced in a study of blood T cell repertoires in COVID-19. Assay: immunoSEQ multiplex PCR; the TCRdb copy retains only in-frame clones and omits some. The profile shows some 180,000 clones, 88% of them singletons. Sequenced material: peripheral blood. These receptors all come from a man aged 50 to 59 who had recovered from COVID-19.

This chain links TRBV28 with TRBJ1-5; tentatively, D is TRBD1 (6 bases). Germline V gene lookup returns CDR1 MDHEN and CDR2 SYDVKM. Trimming took 5 bases from V and 0 from J, leaving 14 bases between them. The CDR3 length is 16 residues. The CDR3 loop is CASSITGTYSNQPQHF. Written as DNA, the CDR3 is TGTGCCAGCAGTATCACAGGGACCTATAGCAATCAGCCCCAGCATTTT.

V gene TRBV7-2 combines with J gene TRBJ2-5; D perhaps matches TRBD2 (6 bases). Trimming took off 5 bases at V and 2 bases at J, with 21 bases between the two ends. This CDR3 region has 17 residues. Germline-derived CDR1 and CDR2 are SGHTA and FQGNSA. CDR3 in amino acids: CASSRGFGGMEQETQYF. As DNA, the CDR3 is TGTGCCAGCAGCCGGGGATTCGGCGGGATGGAGCAAGAGACCCAGTACTTC.

This sequence joins TRBV3-1 (or the pseudogene TRBV3-2) and TRBJ2-7; D is perhaps TRBD1 (6 bases). Germline V CDR1 and CDR2: LGHDT, YNNKEL (reference sequence). This CDR3 has 15 residues. V was trimmed by 6 bases and J by 0 bases, leaving 15 bases between them. The CDR3 DNA reads TGTGCCAGCAGAGACGACAGGTCGAGCTCCTACGAGCAGTACTTC. Protein sequence: CASRDDRSSSYEQYF.

The chain has TRBV7-2 and TRBJ2-1; TRBD1 matches at 7 bases. After removal of 4 bases from V and 15 bases from J, the junction contained 12 bases not matched to a gene. Germline assignment: CDR1 SGHTA and CDR2 FQGNSA. The CDR3 loop spans 13 amino acids. Written as DNA, the CDR3 is TGTGCCAGCAGCTCACAAACACAGGGGAGCCCGTTCTTC. Encoded protein: CASSSQTQGSPFF.

V usage is TRBV27 and J usage is TRBJ2-3; TRBD1 matches 8 bases. J lost 2 bases, V lost 6 bases, and 4 bases had no gene match. The CDR3 has 14 residues. Germline CDR1 is MNHEY and CDR2 is SMNVEV (reference sequence). The CDR3 nucleotides read TGTGCCAGCAGGGACAGGGTGATCACAGATACGCAGTATTTT. Translating it yields CASRDRVITDTQYF.

The V and J genes are TRBV6-1 and TRBJ2-7, with TRBD1 as a possible D gene (5 bases). The germline CDR1 and CDR2 sequences are MNHNS and SASEGT. Trimming took 2 bases from V and 0 from J, leaving 11 bases between them. This CDR3 spans 15 amino acids. The CDR3 reads CASSEKLDTSYEQYF. CDR3 in DNA: TGTGCCAGCAGTGAAAAGCTGGACACCTCCTACGAGCAGTACTTC.

This chain links TRBV4-1 with TRBJ1-1, with TRBD1 as a possible D gene (5 bases). Trimming removed 4 bases at V and 6 bases at J, with 18 bases between. Germline V gene lookup returns CDR1 MGHRA and CDR2 YSYEKL. The CDR3 sequence is 15 residues long. As DNA, the CDR3 is TGCGCCAGCAGCCCCGGGTTAAGGGGCCCACCTGAAGCTTTCTTT. Protein sequence: CASSPGLRGPPEAFF.

The chain joins TRBV7-3 to TRBJ1-1; 8 positions match TRBD1. Germline V lookup: CDR1 SGHTA, CDR2 FQGTGA. V lost 4 bases to trimming and J lost 2 bases; unmatched junction nucleotides: 3. This CDR3 is built from 14 residues. The CDR3 DNA follows: TGTGCCAGCAGCTCGGGACAGGCTAACACTGAAGCTTTCTTT. It codes for CASSSGQANTEAFF.

The rearrangement links TRBV30 to TRBJ1-2; a possible D gene is TRBD1 (6 bases). V was trimmed by 5 bases and J by 7 bases, leaving 11 bases between them. There are 11 residues in the CDR3. From germline, CDR1 is GTSNPN and CDR2 SVGIG (reference sequence). The CDR3 DNA is TGTGCCTGGGCAGGGGCGGGTGGCTACACCTTC. It yields the protein CAWAGAGGYTF.

V usage is TRBV30 and J usage is TRBJ1-2; TRBD1 matches at 7 bases. V lost 3 bases to trimming and J lost 4 bases; unmatched junction nucleotides: 5. Germline V lookup: CDR1 GTSNPN, CDR2 SVGIG (reference sequence). The CDR3 contains 13 residues. The CDR3 nucleotides are TGTGCCTGGAGAACAGGGGACCTCTATGGCTACACCTTC. Protein product: CAWRTGDLYGYTF.

This sequence joins TRBV29-1 and TRBJ1-2; D gene ambiguous. Germline V gives CDR1 SQVTM, CDR2 ANQGSEA. There are 11 residues in the CDR3. V shed 5 bases and J shed 4 bases, with 8 bases lying between them. CDR3 amino acids: CSVWEGYGYTF. The CDR3 DNA reads as TGCAGCGTTTGGGAGGGCTATGGCTACACCTTC.

The gene calls are TRBV12-3 or TRBV12-4 and TRBJ2-1, with 8 bases matching TRBD1. J was trimmed by 8 bases and V by 6 bases; bases with no gene match: 6. CDR3 length: 13 amino acids. This CDR3 is CASRGTGKDEQFF. DNA of the CDR3: TGTGCCAGCAGAGGGACAGGAAAAGATGAGCAGTTCTTC.

This clone was counted many times. The chain carries TRBV6-2 or TRBV6-3 and TRBJ2-2, with D possibly being TRBD1 (6 bases). Trimming cost V 0 bases and J 1 base, with 12 bases left between them. Per germline, CDR1 MNHEY and CDR2 SVGEGT. This CDR3 spans 17 amino acids. The CDR3 loop reads CASSYSVSGENTGELFF. The CDR3 nucleotides read TGTGCCAGCAGTTACTCGGTGTCAGGGGAGAACACCGGGGAGCTGTTTTTT.

The rearrangement uses TRBV7-3 and TRBJ2-1; 12 bases fit TRBD2. The germline CDR1 and CDR2 sequences are SGHTA and FQGTGA. The CDR3 has 14 amino acids. V trimming: 6 bases; J trimming: 9 bases; junction bases outside the gene matches: 6. The CDR3 here is CASSRSLAGGEQFF. For the CDR3, the DNA is TGTGCCAGCAGTCGATCACTAGCGGGAGGTGAGCAGTTCTTC.

The chain recombines TRBV6-5 with TRBJ1-3; tentative D call: TRBD1 (5 bases). CDR1 and CDR2 from the germline V gene are MNHEY and SVGAGI. V was clipped by 5 bases and J by 2 bases, with 13 bases between them. This CDR3 comprises 15 residues. CDR3 sequence reads: CASSSPQGTGNTIYF. Written as DNA, the CDR3 is TGTGCCAGCAGTAGCCCCCAGGGAACTGGAAACACCATATATTTT.

The V call is TRBV3-1 (or the pseudogene TRBV3-2), the J call TRBJ1-2; 7 nucleotides align to TRBD1. Germline V gene sequence: CDR1 LGHDT, CDR2 YNNKEL (reference sequence). The CDR3 spans 16 residues. J gave up 5 bases and V 1 base, and 10 bases lay outside the gene matches. CDR3 in amino acids: CASSQAFRGTAYGYTF. The CDR3 DNA sequence: TGTGCCAGCAGCCAAGCATTCAGGGGGACAGCTTATGGCTACACCTTC.

CDR3 in amino acids: CASSLIPGAGALTNEQFF. In nucleotides, the CDR3 is TGTGCCAGCAGCTTGATTCCAGGAGCGGGAGCATTAACCAATGAGCAGTTCTTC. The chain has TRBV5-5 and TRBJ2-1; 8 bases align to TRBD2. The V gene's germline CDR1 is SGHKS and CDR2 YYEKEE (reference sequence). The ends lost 1 base at V and 6 bases at J; junction bases unmatched: 15. CDR3 size: 18 residues.

The gene calls are TRBV6-6 and TRBJ1-4; D call uncertain. Germline assignment: CDR1 MNHNY and CDR2 SVGAGI (reference sequence). The CDR3 runs to 16 residues. V gave up 4 bases and J gave up 0 bases, with 12 bases separating them. The CDR3 DNA reads as TGTGCCAGCAGTTCTACCAGGAGGCCAACTAATGAAAAACTGTTTTTT. As protein: CASSSTRRPTNEKLFF.

The rearrangement links TRBV10-1 to TRBJ2-7; possible D gene TRBD2, 5 bases. Per germline, CDR1 WNHNN and CDR2 SYGVQD (reference sequence). Between the trimmed V and J ends, which lost 4 bases and 2 bases, there was a span of 9 bases. The CDR3 totals 13 residues. The CDR3 is CASSASSAYEQYF. DNA for the CDR3: TGCGCCAGCAGTGCTAGCAGCGCCTACGAGCAGTACTTC.

V usage is TRBV11-2 and J usage is TRBJ2-7; D perhaps matches TRBD2 (6 bases). The CDR3 runs 15 residues. Germline-derived CDR1 and CDR2 are SGHAT and FQNNGV. Trimming stripped 1 base from V and 5 bases from J, with 15 bases between. The CDR3 protein is CASSLGGGKWDEQYF. In DNA form, the CDR3 reads TGTGCCAGCAGCTTAGGGGGCGGGAAGTGGGACGAGCAGTACTTC.

This clone showed up just once. The V and J genes are TRBV4-1 and TRBJ2-3; weak D call: TRBD1 (5 bases). Trimming left V 1 base short and J 3 bases short, with 14 bases between. The V gene's germline CDR1 is MGHRA and CDR2 YSYEKL. There are 16 residues in the CDR3. The CDR3 bases are TGCGCCAGCAGCCAAGCTTCAGGGTATCGGACAGATACGCAGTATTTT. Protein sequence: CASSQASGYRTDTQYF.

The chain uses TRBV28 and TRBJ2-1, with D possibly matching TRBD1 (6 bases). Per the germline V gene, CDR1 is MDHEN and CDR2 is SYDVKM. V was pared by 6 bases and J by 4 bases, with 13 bases between. This CDR3 has 14 residues. As DNA, the CDR3 is TGTGCCAGCAGAAGCCGGGACATATACAATGAGCAGTTCTTC. It encodes CASRSRDIYNEQFF.

V and J are TRBV5-1 and TRBJ1-1; D is possibly TRBD1 (6 bases). CDR3 length equals 14 residues. The V gene lost 7 bases and the J gene lost 0 bases, with 13 bases spanning the gap. Germline CDR1 reads SGHRS; CDR2 reads YFSETQ. The CDR3 nucleotides read TGCGCCAGCGGGCCGGGACACCTGAACACTGAAGCTTTCTTT. Residues: CASGPGHLNTEAFF.

The chain links TRBV5-1 to TRBJ2-1, with a weak D call TRBD1 (7 bases). There are 13 residues in the CDR3. Trimming took off 4 bases at V and 8 bases at J, with 13 bases between the two ends. Germline lookup yields CDR1 SGHRS and CDR2 YFSETQ. The CDR3 DNA reads TGCGCCAGCAGCCGCGGGGACAGCTATGAGCAGTTCTTC. This codes for CASSRGDSYEQFF.

The genes are TRBV29-1 and TRBJ2-7, with TRBD1 matching 11 bases. The CDR3 covers 13 residues. V trimming: 7 bases; J trimming: 6 bases; junction bases outside the gene matches: 8. Per germline, CDR1 SQVTM and CDR2 ANQGSEA. In nucleotides, the CDR3 is TGCAGCGCTAGGACAGGGGGCAAGAGCGAGCAGTACTTC. Translated, it gives CSARTGGKSEQYF.

The chain employs TRBV5-1 and TRBJ1-2, with D perhaps matching TRBD1 (5 bases). Germline CDR1 SGHRS, CDR2 YFSETQ. Trimming took 4 bases from V and 5 from J, leaving 18 bases between them. CDR3 length equals 15 residues. CDR3 bases: TGCGCCAGCAGCCAAGAACAGGTCGGGGGTTATGGCTACACCTTC. Translated: CASSQEQVGGYGYTF. The full variable domain, completed using reference TRBV5-1 and TRBJ1-2, is KAGVTQTPRYLIKTRGQQVTLSCSPISGHRSVSWYQQTPGQGLQFLFEYFSETQRNKGNFPGRFSGRQFSNSRSEMNVSTLELGDSALYLCASSQEQVGGYGYTFGSGTRLTVV.

This clone has just one count. The chain combines TRBV6-5 with TRBJ2-3, with 11 bases lining up with TRBD2. This CDR3 is built from 15 residues. CDR1 is MNHEY and CDR2 is SVGAGI in the germline V gene. V shed 7 bases, J shed 2 bases, and the junction held 5 bases outside the gene matches. The CDR3 DNA follows: TGTGCCAGCACGACTAGCGGGGTAAACACAGATACGCAGTATTTT. Its translation is CASTTSGVNTDTQYF.

The chain recombines TRBV28 with TRBJ2-7, with D unclear. The CDR3 has 15 amino acids. V was trimmed by 3 bases and J by 5 bases, leaving 17 bases between them. Germline assignment: CDR1 MDHEN and CDR2 SYDVKM. The CDR3 DNA reads as TGTGCCAGCAGTTTGCCTTCGACGGAGTGGAACGAGCAGTACTTC. Protein sequence: CASSLPSTEWNEQYF.

Of note for this clone: Other nucleotide sequences in the sample specify the same CDR3. The chain uses TRBV19 and TRBJ2-1; 12 bases line up with TRBD2. Per the germline V gene, CDR1 is LNHDA and CDR2 is SQIVND (reference sequence). J lost 7 bases, V lost 5 bases, and 6 bases had no gene match. This CDR3 has 15 residues. The CDR3 DNA follows: TGTGCCAGTAGTTCGCCTAGCGGGAGGGGAAATGAGCAGTTCTTC. Protein product: CASSSPSGRGNEQFF.

This clone was recorded a few times. J is TRBJ1-1 and V is TRBV2, with 7 bases lining up with TRBD1. V trimming: 8 bases; J trimming: 5 bases; junction bases outside the gene matches: 8. The length of the CDR3 is 13 residues. Germline V gene sequence: CDR1 SNHLY, CDR2 FYNNEI. CDR3 loop: CASGLSGGTEAFF. The CDR3 coding sequence is TGTGCCAGCGGTCTCTCAGGGGGGACTGAAGCTTTCTTT.